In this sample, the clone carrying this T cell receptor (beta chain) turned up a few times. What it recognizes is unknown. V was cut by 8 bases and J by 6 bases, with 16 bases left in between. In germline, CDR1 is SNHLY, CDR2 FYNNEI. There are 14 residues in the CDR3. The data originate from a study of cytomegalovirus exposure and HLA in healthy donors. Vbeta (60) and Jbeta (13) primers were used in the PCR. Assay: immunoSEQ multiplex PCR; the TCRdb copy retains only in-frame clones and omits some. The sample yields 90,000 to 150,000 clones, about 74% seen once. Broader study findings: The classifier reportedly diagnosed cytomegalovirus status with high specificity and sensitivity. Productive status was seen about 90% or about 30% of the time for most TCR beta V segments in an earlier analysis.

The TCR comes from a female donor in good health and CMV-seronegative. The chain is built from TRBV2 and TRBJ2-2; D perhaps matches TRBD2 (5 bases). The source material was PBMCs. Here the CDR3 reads CASSPRPGSGELFF. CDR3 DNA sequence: TGTGCCAGCTCCCCCCGGCCGGGGTCCGGGGAGCTGTTTTTT.